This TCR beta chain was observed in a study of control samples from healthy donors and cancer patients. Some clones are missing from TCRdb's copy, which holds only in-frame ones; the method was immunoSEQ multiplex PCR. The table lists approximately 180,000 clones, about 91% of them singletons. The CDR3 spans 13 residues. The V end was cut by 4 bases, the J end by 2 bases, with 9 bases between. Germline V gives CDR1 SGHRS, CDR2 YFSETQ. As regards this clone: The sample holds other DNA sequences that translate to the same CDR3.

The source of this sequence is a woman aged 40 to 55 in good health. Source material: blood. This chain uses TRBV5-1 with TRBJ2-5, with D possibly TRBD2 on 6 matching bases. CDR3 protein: CASSLGTQETQYF. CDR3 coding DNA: TGCGCCAGCAGCCTGGGGACTCAAGAGACCCAGTACTTC. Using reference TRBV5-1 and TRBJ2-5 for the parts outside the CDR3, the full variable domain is KAGVTQTPRYLIKTRGQQVTLSCSPISGHRSVSWYQQTPGQGLQFLFEYFSETQRNKGNFPGRFSGRQFSNSRSEMNVSTLELGDSALYLCASSLGTQETQYFGPGTRLLVL.